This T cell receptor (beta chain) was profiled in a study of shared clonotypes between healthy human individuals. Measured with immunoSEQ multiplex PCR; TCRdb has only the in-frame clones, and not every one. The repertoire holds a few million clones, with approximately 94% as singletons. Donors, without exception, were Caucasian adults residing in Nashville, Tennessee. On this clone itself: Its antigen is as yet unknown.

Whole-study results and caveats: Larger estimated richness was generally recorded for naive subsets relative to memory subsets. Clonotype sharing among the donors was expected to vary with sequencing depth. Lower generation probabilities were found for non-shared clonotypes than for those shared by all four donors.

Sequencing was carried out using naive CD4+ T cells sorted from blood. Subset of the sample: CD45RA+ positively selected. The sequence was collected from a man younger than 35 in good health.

For the CDR3, the DNA is TGTGCCAGCAGTTACCAGCGGGGGCCGCTCGAGCAGTACTTC. It is translated as CASSYQRGPLEQYF. The chain joins TRBV6-5 to TRBJ2-7; 8 bases match TRBD2. Germline V gives CDR1 MNHEY, CDR2 SVGAGI. With 2 bases clipped from V and 6 bases from J, the junction kept 6 bases outside the gene matches. This CDR3 region has 14 residues.